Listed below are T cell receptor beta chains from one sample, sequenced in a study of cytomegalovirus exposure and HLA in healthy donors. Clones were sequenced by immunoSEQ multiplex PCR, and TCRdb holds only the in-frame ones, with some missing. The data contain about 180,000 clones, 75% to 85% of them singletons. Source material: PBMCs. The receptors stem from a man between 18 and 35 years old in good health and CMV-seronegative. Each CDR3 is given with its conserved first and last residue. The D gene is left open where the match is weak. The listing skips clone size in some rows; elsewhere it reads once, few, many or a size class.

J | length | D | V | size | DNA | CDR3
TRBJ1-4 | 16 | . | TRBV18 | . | TGTGCCAGCTCACCCGTGGCAACAGAGCCTAATGAAAAACTGTTTTTT | CASSPVATEPNEKLFF
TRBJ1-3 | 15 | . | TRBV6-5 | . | TGTGCCAGCAGTTACATCAGGGTCCCTGGAAACACCATATATTTT | CASSYIRVPGNTIYF
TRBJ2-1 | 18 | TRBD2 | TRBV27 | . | TGTGCCAGCAGTCCCTGGACTAGCGGTCCCGCGGTGGGCGGTGAGCAGTTCTTC | CASSPWTSGPAVGGEQFF
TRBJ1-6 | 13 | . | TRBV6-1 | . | TGTGCCAGCAGTGAGATTCGGAATTCACCCCTCCACTTT | CASSEIRNSPLHF
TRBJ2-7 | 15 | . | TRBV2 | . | TGTGCCAGCAGTGAACCCGGCGGCGGCAAGGACGAGCAGTACTTC | CASSEPGGGKDEQYF
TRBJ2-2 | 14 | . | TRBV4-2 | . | TGTGCCAGCAGCCAAGGACAGGACACCGGGGAGCTGTTTTTT | CASSQGQDTGELFF
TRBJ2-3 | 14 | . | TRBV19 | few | TGTGCCAGTAGTACTAGCTCGGGCACAGATACGCAGTATTTT | CASSTSSGTDTQYF
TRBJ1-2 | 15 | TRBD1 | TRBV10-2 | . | TGCGCCAGCAGGGACGGACAGGGACCTAACTATGGCTACACCTTC | CASRDGQGPNYGYTF
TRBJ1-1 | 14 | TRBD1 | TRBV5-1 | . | TGCGCCAGCCGCCCCACAGGGGGAAATACTGAAGCTTTCTTT | CASRPTGGNTEAFF
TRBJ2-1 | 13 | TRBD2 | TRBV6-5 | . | TGTGCCAGCAGACCAGCGGGGGACAATGAGCAGTTCTTC | CASRPAGDNEQFF
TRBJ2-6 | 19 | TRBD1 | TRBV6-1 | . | TGTGCCAGCAGTGCAAGGCCGGGACAGGGGAGACCTGGGGCCAACGTCCTGACTTTC | CASSARPGQGRPGANVLTF
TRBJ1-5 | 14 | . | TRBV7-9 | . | TGTGCCAGCAGCTTAGGCACAGGTAATCAGCCCCAGCATTTT | CASSLGTGNQPQHF
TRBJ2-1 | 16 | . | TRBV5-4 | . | TGTGCCAGCAGCTTGGCCGTCAGGGGAGGGGGCAATGAGCAGTTCTTC | CASSLAVRGGGNEQFF
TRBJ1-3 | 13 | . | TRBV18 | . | TGTGCCAGCACAGAGGGCTCTGGAAACACCATATATTTT | CASTEGSGNTIYF
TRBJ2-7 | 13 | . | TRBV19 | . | TGTGCCAGTAGTCCCCAGGGGTACGACGAGCAGTACTTC | CASSPQGYDEQYF
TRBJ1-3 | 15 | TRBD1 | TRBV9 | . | TGTGCCAGCAGCTTTTCACCGGGACAGAGTAACACCATATATTTT | CASSFSPGQSNTIYF
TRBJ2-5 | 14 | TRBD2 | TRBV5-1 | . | TGCGCCAGCTCTAGCGGGGGGGCAGAGGAGACCCAGTACTTC | CASSSGGAEETQYF
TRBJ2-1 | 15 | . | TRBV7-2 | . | TGTGCCAGCAGCACTAGCAGAGCAACGTACAATGAGCAGTTCTTC | CASSTSRATYNEQFF
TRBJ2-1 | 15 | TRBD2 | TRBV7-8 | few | TGTGCCAGCAGCCCAAGCGGGAGGGGTTACGATGAGCAGTTCTTC | CASSPSGRGYDEQFF
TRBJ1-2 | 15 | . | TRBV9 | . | TGTGCCAGCAGCTCTTCTGACACTGCTAACTATGGCTACACCTTC | CASSSSDTANYGYTF
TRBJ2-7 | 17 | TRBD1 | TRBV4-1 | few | TGCGCCAGCAGCATGAAATCCGGGACAGGGCCCTCCTACGAGCAGTACTTC | CASSMKSGTGPSYEQYF
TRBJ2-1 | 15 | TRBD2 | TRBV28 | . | TGTGCCAGCATCATAGGGCGGGGGACGACCAATGAGCAGTTCTTC | CASIIGRGTTNEQFF
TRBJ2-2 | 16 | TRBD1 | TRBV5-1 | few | TGCGCCAGCAGCGTGGACAGGGGGCGAGGCACCGGGGAGCTGTTTTTT | CASSVDRGRGTGELFF
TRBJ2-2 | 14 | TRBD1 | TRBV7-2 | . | TGTGCCAGCACCTGGGACAGGGGCACCGGGGAGCTGTTTTTT | CASTWDRGTGELFF
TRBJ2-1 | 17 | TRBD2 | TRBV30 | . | TGTGCCTGGAGTGTACTGGGCGGGAGGAGCTCCTACAATGAGCAGTTCTTC | CAWSVLGGRSSYNEQFF
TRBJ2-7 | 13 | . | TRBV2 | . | TGTGCCAGCAGTGAGGGGCGCGGCCACGAGCAGTACTTC | CASSEGRGHEQYF
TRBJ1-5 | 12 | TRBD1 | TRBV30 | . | TGTGCCTGGGACAGGGGGCAACAGCCCCAGCATTTT | CAWDRGQQPQHF
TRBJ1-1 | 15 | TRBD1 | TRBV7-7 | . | TGTGCTAGCAGCCCAACGGACAGGGGATACACTGAAGCTTTCTTT | CASSPTDRGYTEAFF
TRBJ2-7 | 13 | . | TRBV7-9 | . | TGTGCCAGCAGCTTGAGCCACTCCTACGAGCAGTACTTC | CASSLSHSYEQYF
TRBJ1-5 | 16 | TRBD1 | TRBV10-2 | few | TGCGCCAGCAGTGACTACCAGGGACAGGGACGTCAGCCCCAGCATTTT | CASSDYQGQGRQPQHF
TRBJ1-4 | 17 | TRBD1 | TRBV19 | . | TGTGCCAGTAGTTTGACAGGGGGCGCTGGGACTAATGAAAAACTGTTTTTT | CASSLTGGAGTNEKLFF
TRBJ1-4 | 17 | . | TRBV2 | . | TGTGCCAGCAGTAACCAAGGCAGGCGAGCAACTAATGAAAAACTGTTTTTT | CASSNQGRRATNEKLFF
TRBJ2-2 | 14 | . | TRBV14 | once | TGTGCCAGCAGCCAACTCAATGAGGCCGGGGAGCTGTTTTTT | CASSQLNEAGELFF
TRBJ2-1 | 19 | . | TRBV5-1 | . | TGCGCCAGCAGCTTGGCTCAGGGGTTAGTAGGTGGTTCCTACAATGAGCAGTTCTTC | CASSLAQGLVGGSYNEQFF
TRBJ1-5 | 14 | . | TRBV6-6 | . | TGTGCCAGCAGTAGTCGACAGTCCAATCAGCCCCAGCATTTT | CASSSRQSNQPQHF
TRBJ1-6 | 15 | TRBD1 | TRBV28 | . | TGTGCCAGCACCATAAGACAGGGGGCCCGATCACCCCTCCACTTT | CASTIRQGARSPLHF
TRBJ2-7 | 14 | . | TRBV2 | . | TGTGCCAGCAGGAGGACAGCGAACTCCTACGAGCAGTACTTC | CASRRTANSYEQYF